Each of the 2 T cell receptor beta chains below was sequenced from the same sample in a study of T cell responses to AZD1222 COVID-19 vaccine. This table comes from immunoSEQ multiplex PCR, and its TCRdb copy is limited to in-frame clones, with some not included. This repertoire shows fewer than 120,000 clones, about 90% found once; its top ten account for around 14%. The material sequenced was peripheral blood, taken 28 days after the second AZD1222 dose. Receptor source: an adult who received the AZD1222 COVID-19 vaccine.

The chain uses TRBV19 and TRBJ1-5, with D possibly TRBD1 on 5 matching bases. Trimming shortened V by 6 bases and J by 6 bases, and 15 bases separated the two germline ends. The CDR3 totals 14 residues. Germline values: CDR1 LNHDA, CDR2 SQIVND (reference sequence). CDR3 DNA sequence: TGTGCCAGTAGGTATAAACAGGCGAGTCAGCCCCAGCATTTT. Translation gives CASRYKQASQPQHF.

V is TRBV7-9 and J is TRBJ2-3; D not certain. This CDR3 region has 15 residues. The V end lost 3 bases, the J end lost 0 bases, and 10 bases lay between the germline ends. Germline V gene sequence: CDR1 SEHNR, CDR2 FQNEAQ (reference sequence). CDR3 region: CASSFRAPSTDTQYF. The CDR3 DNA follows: TGTGCCAGCAGCTTCCGGGCACCTAGCACAGATACGCAGTATTTT.